In its sample, the clone carrying this TCR beta chain was seen a few times. No antigen is known for it. The data derive from a study of beta chain features in type 1 diabetes. Study results and caveats: Shorter templates might be favored by PCR, and equally so in patients and in controls. There was a possibility that cDNA sequencing over-represented cells with high TCR expression. Among patients with Type 1 diabetes, TCRB CDR3s were moderately but significantly shorter in every one of the four CD4+ subsets.

The CDR3 is 14 amino acids. Unmatched junction bases numbered 2, after V lost 5 bases and J lost 2 bases. Germline values: CDR1 MDHEN, CDR2 SYDVKM. One heparinised blood draw, averaging around 0.12 L, came from each donor. Reverse transcription of all isolated RNA meant that expressed TCRB transcripts were sequenced. Here immunoSEQ multiplex PCR was the method, and the copy in TCRdb shows in-frame clones only, minus some. The top ten clones hold 0.035% to 0.045% of a sample with more than 550,000 clones, around 15% of them seen once. The chain couples TRBV28 to TRBJ2-7; 11 nucleotides match TRBD2. Sequencing was carried out using naive CD4+ T cells from blood. The receptor was derived from a man younger than 30 with type 1 diabetes. The CDR3 bases are TGTGCCAGCAGTCTACTAGCGGGAGCCTACGAGCAGTACTTC. Translating it yields CASSLLAGAYEQYF. Full variable domain (outside the CDR3, taken from reference TRBV28 and TRBJ2-7): DVKVTQSSRYLVKRTGEKVFLECVQDMDHENMFWYRQDPGLGLRLIYFSYDVKMKEKGDIPEGYSVSREKKERFSLILESASTNQTSMYLCASSLLAGAYEQYFGPGTRLTVT.